This T cell receptor beta chain was sequenced for a study (dated by TCRdb to between 2015 and 2017). With regard to the full study: Whether tumor-infiltrating Tregs in breast cancer are recruited from blood Tregs or converted in situ from other CD4+ T cell subsets was tested. Overall results and qualifications from the work: The larger-cohort validation was restricted to a single TCR beta V-J rearrangement rather than whole repertoires. The TCR alpha and beta sequences of tumor-infiltrating Tregs showed the greatest overlap with tumor naive CD4+ T cells, followed by blood naive CD4+ T cells. The TCR gene usage of tumor memory CD4+ T cells clustered together with blood and lymph node memory CD4+ cells and with lymph node naive CD4+ cells.

The CDR3 sequence holds 13 residues, the cysteine and phenylalanine included. The kept DNA is CDR3 alone, 39 bases in frame from the first base. The germline V gene (reference sequence) gives CDR1 as DFQATT and CDR2 as SNEGSKA. Trimming takes 5 bases from V and 2 bases from J, and the germline ends sit 10 bases apart. Full-length TCR variable regions were amplified by 5' RACE PCR with constant-region reverse primers, followed by semi-nested PCR with Nested Universal Primer A. The ReliaPrep RNA Cell Miniprep System was used to extract total RNA, which was then reverse transcribed into 5'RACE-ready cDNA with the SMARTer RACE 5'/3' Kit. An Illumina MiSeq was used to sequence the full-length TCR alpha and beta libraries, which had been barcoded with multiplex adaptors. The authors' analysis ran thus. Sequencing data were pooled across the five patients for each of nine subset-tissue groups and compared by unsupervised clustering of TCR gene usage. The Morisita-Horn index, with shared sequences weighted by their contribution to each repertoire, was used to calculate repertoire similarity. Clones were called with MiXCR by TCRdb after fastp trimmed the public reads at Q25, and only in-frame beta chains were retained. Rows are combined by CDR3 protein, so each entry shows the most common genes and DNA. TCRdb's processing, not the study's, gives the V and J calls here. For this sample there are about 57,000 distinct CDR3 sequences; approximately 27% appear just once. Jointly, the top ten make up roughly 2.2% of the sample.

Cells that were CD4+CD25+CD127-/low were isolated as Tregs. Tregs, naive and memory CD4+ T cells from tumor, blood and ipsilateral draining lymph nodes of a few breast cancer patients underwent full-length TCR alpha and beta sequencing. Tumor tissue and lymph nodes from ipsilateral axillary dissection were perfused with PBS, minced and digested with collagenase I and hyaluronidase. FACS confirmed that the sorted cell populations were more than 90% pure. As to this clonotype: The clone's antigen remains unknown. No much larger clone is present one base from it, and per-base qualities are unavailable.

Here the chain combines TRBV20-1 and TRBJ1-5; the D gene is not confidently resolved. The sequence was collected from a female donor with breast cancer. Sequencing was done on a sample of tumor-infiltrating Tregs sorted from the breast tumor. The base sequence is TGCAGTGCTGGAAACAGTCGCAATCAGCCCCAGCATTTT. This yields the protein CSAGNSRNQPQHF.